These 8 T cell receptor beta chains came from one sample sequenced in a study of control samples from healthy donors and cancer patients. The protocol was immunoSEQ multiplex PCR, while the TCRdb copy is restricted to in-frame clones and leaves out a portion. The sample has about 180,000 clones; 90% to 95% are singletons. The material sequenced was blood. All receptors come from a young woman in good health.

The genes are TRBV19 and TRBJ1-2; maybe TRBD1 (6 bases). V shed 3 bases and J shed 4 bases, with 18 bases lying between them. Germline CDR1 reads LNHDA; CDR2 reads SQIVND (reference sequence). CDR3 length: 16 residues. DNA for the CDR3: TGTGCCAGTAGTATGTTCCGCGGAAGGGGGTCCTATGGCTACACCTTC. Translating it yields CASSMFRGRGSYGYTF.

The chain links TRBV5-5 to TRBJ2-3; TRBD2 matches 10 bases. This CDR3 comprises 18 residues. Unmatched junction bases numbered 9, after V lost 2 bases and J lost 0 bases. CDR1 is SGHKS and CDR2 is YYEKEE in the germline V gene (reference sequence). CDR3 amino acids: CASSFQIAGGLSTDTQYF. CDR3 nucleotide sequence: TGTGCCAGCAGCTTCCAAATAGCGGGAGGTCTTAGCACAGATACGCAGTATTTT.

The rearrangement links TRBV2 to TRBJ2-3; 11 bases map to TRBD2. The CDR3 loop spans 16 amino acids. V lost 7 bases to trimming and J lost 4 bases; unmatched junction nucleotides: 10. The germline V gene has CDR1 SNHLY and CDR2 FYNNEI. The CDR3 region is CASNSRGGLAADTQYF. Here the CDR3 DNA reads TGTGCCAGCAACTCTAGAGGGGGACTAGCGGCAGATACGCAGTATTTT. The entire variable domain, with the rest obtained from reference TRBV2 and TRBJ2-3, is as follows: EPEVTQTPSHQVTQMGQEVILRCVPISNHLYFYWYRQILGQKVEFLVSFYNNEISEKSEIFDDQFSVERPDGSNFTLKIRSTKLEDSAMYFCASNSRGGLAADTQYFGPGTRLTVL.

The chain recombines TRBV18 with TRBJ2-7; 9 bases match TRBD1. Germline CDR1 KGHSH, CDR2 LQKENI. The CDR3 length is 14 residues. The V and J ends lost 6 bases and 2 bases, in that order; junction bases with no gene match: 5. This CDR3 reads CASSSGTGTYEQYF. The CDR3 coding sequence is TGTGCCAGCTCCTCCGGGACAGGGACCTACGAGCAGTACTTC.

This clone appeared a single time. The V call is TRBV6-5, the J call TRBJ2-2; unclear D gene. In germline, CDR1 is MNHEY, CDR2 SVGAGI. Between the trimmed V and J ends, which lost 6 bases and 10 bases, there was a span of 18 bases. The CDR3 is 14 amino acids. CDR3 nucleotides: TGTGCCAGCAGGAGAAAATTGCCCCCTGCGGAGCTGTTTTTT. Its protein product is CASRRKLPPAELFF.

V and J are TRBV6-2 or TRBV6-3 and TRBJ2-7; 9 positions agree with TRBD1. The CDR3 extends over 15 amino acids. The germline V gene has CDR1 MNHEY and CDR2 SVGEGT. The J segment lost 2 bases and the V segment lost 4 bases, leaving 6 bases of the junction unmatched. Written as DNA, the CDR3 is TGTGCCAGCAGTTCTCCGGGACAGGGAACCTACGAGCAGTACTTC. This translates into CASSSPGQGTYEQYF.

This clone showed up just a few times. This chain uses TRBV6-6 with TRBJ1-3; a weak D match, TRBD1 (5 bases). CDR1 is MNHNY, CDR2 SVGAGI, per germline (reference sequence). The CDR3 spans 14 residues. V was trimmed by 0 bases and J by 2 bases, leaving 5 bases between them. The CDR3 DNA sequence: TGTGCCAGCAGTTACTCGGGGCCTGGAAACACCATATATTTT. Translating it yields CASSYSGPGNTIYF.

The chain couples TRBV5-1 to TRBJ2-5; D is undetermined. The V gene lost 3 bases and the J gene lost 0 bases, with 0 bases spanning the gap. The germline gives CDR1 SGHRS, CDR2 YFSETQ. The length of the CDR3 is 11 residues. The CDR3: CASSYQETQYF. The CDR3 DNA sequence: TGCGCCAGCAGCTACCAAGAGACCCAGTACTTC.